These T cell receptor beta chains were read from a single sample in a study of T cells after yellow fever vaccination. In TCRdb, the 5' RACE reads were re-called with MiXCR into one record per CDR3 protein. This table holds more than 95,000 distinct CDR3 sequences, 12% to 15% found once. The sample was CD8+ T cells sorted from PBMCs, taken 5 days after the yellow fever booster vaccination. The receptors derive from a man younger than 35 who received the YFV17D yellow fever vaccine. The CDR3 runs from the conserved cysteine through the conserved F or W. A D gene is named only where the DNA matches it firmly. A clone size is listed for some rows: how often the clone was seen (once, few, many), or a class if it is expanded.

D gene	clone size	V gene	CDR3 length	J gene	CDR3 DNA	CDR3 protein
-	-	TRBV4-1	13	TRBJ2-1	TGCGCCAGCAGCCCTAGGGGGTCCAATGAGCAGTTCTTC	CASSPRGSNEQFF
-	-	TRBV12-3/TRBV12-4	14	TRBJ1-2	TGTGCCAGCAGCCCAGTTGGGGCCGCGGATGGCTACACCTTC	CASSPVGAADGYTF
-	-	TRBV30	13	TRBJ1-1	TGTGCCTGGAGTGTAATGCTGAACACTGAAGCTTTCTTT	CAWSVMLNTEAFF
TRBD2	few	TRBV3-1	18	TRBJ2-5	TGTGCCAGCAGCCAAGGGAAGACTAGCGGAACGTACCAAGAGACCCAGTACTTC	CASSQGKTSGTYQETQYF
-	many	TRBV29-1	13	TRBJ2-7	TGCAGCGTTGAGACGTGGGGCGGGTACGAGCAGTACTTC	CSVETWGGYEQYF
-	-	TRBV4-2	11	TRBJ2-2	TGTGCCAGCACCACAACCGGGGAGCTGTTTTTT	CASTTTGELFF
TRBD1	few	TRBV4-3	16	TRBJ1-2	TGCGCCAGCAGCCAAGATACAGGGGGCACCGAGGGCGGCTACACCTTC	CASSQDTGGTEGGYTF
-	-	TRBV4-1	14	TRBJ2-2	TGCGCCAGCAGCGCGGGACCAGACACCGGGGAGCTGTTTTTT	CASSAGPDTGELFF
-	few	TRBV6-2/TRBV6-3	13	TRBJ2-1	TGTGCCAGCAGTTACTCGTGGACAGACAATCAGTTCTTC	CASSYSWTDNQFF
-	-	TRBV18	14	TRBJ2-7	TGTGCCAGCTCATCTGTTGAGAGCTCCTACGAGCAGTACTTC	CASSSVESSYEQYF
TRBD2	-	TRBV12-3/TRBV12-4	16	TRBJ2-5	TGTGCCAGCAGTTGGGGGCTAGCGGGGGGCCTGGAGACCCAGTACTTC	CASSWGLAGGLETQYF
-	-	TRBV10-2	13	TRBJ1-5	TGCGCCAGCAGTGACCCCGGTGATCAGCCCCAGCATTTT	CASSDPGDQPQHF
-	-	TRBV6-5	15	TRBJ1-1	TGTGCCAGCAGTTACTCGGCCGGGGCGGGCACTGAAGCTTTCTTT	CASSYSAGAGTEAFF
TRBD1	many	TRBV20-1	15	TRBJ2-1	TGCAGTGCTAGCCGCGACAGGGGATTGTACAATGAGCAGTTCTTC	CSASRDRGLYNEQFF
TRBD1	few	TRBV25-1	16	TRBJ2-5	TGTGCCAGCAGTGCAGGGGGACAGTATTTTGAAGAGACCCAGTACTTC	CASSAGGQYFEETQYF
-	-	TRBV12-3/TRBV12-4	14	TRBJ2-1	TGTGCCAGCAGTTATACAGGGAGAGGCAATGAGCAGTTCTTC	CASSYTGRGNEQFF
-	few	TRBV12-3/TRBV12-4	14	TRBJ2-7	TGTGCCAGCAGTTTAGCTAGCGAACGATACGAGCAGTACTTC	CASSLASERYEQYF
-	-	TRBV4-2	15	TRBJ2-2	TGTGCCAGCAGCCCGGAGACGGGTTACACCGGGGAGCTGTTTTTT	CASSPETGYTGELFF
-	-	TRBV20-1	12	TRBJ1-5	TGCAGTGCTGATACAGGGCTATCGCCCCAGCATTTT	CSADTGLSPQHF
TRBD2	few	TRBV7-8	20	TRBJ2-5	TGTGCCAGCAGTTCCACCGCCGGGGGACTAGCGGGGGTCGACGGGGAGACCCAGTACTTC	CASSSTAGGLAGVDGETQYF
TRBD1	-	TRBV4-3	14	TRBJ1-2	TGCGCCAGCACCCTGACAGGGGGATTGGGGGGCTACACCTTC	CASTLTGGLGGYTF
-	few	TRBV20-1	13	TRBJ1-5	TGCAGTGCTAGAGACGGACGGTTTCAGCCCCAGCATTTT	CSARDGRFQPQHF
TRBD2	-	TRBV18	15	TRBJ2-1	TGTGCCAGCTCACCGACTAGCGGGGCATACAATGAGCAGTTCTTC	CASSPTSGAYNEQFF
TRBD2	-	TRBV24-1	16	TRBJ2-1	TGTGCCACCAGTGATTTCTGGACTAGCGGCCACAATGAGCAGTTCTTC	CATSDFWTSGHNEQFF
TRBD2	-	TRBV6-6	13	TRBJ2-4	TGTGCAGCGGGGACTAGCGGGGGTGACATTCAGTACTTC	CAAGTSGGDIQYF
-	-	TRBV4-1	18	TRBJ1-1	TGCGCCAGCAGCCAAGGGGCCGGGGAGGGAGCCATGAACACTGAAGCTTTCTTT	CASSQGAGEGAMNTEAFF
TRBD1	few	TRBV12-3/TRBV12-4	14	TRBJ1-1	TGTGCCAGCACCCGACAGGGGGTAATTGCTGAAGCTTTCTTT	CASTRQGVIAEAFF
TRBD2	-	TRBV6-6	13	TRBJ2-5	TGTGCCAGCACCCTCGGGGAGGGCGGGACCCAGTACTTC	CASTLGEGGTQYF
TRBD1	many	TRBV20-1	15	TRBJ2-3	TGCAGTGCTGCCTATCCGGGACAGGGTGGAGATACGCAGTATTTT	CSAAYPGQGGDTQYF
-	few	TRBV28	15	TRBJ2-4	TGTGCCAGCAGTTTCGGGGTAGGGGCCAAAAACATTCAGTACTTC	CASSFGVGAKNIQYF
TRBD2	-	TRBV15	15	TRBJ2-1	TGTGCCACCAGCAGAGTTAGCGGGGGTCACAATGAGCAGTTCTTC	CATSRVSGGHNEQFF
TRBD2	few	TRBV6-2/TRBV6-3	18	TRBJ2-2	TGTGCCAGCAGTTACTTCCTAGGGGAGGGTAAAGGCACCGGGGAGCTGTTTTTT	CASSYFLGEGKGTGELFF
-	once	TRBV4-2	15	TRBJ1-1	TGTGCCAGCAGCCAAGATCTTGGCAGTCGCACTGAAGCTCTCTTT	CASSQDLGSRTEALF
-	-	TRBV7-9	15	TRBJ2-7	TGTGCCAGCAGCCGACAGGGAGGAGGATCGTACGAGCAGTACTTC	CASSRQGGGSYEQYF
TRBD2	-	TRBV27	18	TRBJ2-3	TGTGCCAGCAGTTTAAGTCTTAGCGGGGGGGCCTGGGGAGATACGCAGTATTTT	CASSLSLSGGAWGDTQYF
-	few	TRBV7-9	14	TRBJ2-1	TGTGCCAGCAGCTTGGGACCGTTTGTGAATGAGCAGTTCTTC	CASSLGPFVNEQFF
TRBD1	-	TRBV7-8	16	TRBJ2-1	TGTGCCAGCAGCCCGGTCGGGACAGGGAACCACAATGAGCAGTTCTTC	CASSPVGTGNHNEQFF
TRBD1	-	TRBV12-3/TRBV12-4	14	TRBJ2-1	TGTGCCAGCAGCCCGGGACAGCTTTCTAATGAGCAGTTCTTC	CASSPGQLSNEQFF
TRBD1	few	TRBV29-1	12	TRBJ1-1	TGCAGCGGCCACAGGGGGCTTACTGAAGCTTTCTTT	CSGHRGLTEAFF
-	-	TRBV7-6	14	TRBJ2-2	TGTGCCAGCAGCACTGAAGGGAGAACCGGGGAGCTGTTTTTT	CASSTEGRTGELFF
TRBD2	few	TRBV13	16	TRBJ2-3	TGTGCCAGCAGCTTGCCTAGCGGGGGGATGGGAAATACGCAGTATTTT	CASSLPSGGMGNTQYF
-	few	TRBV19	12	TRBJ2-3	TGTGCCAGTAGTATGCTCGCAGATACGCAGTATTTT	CASSMLADTQYF
-	few	TRBV10-3	14	TRBJ2-5	TGTGCCATCAGTGTCCCGGGAGAAGAAGAGACCCAGTACTTC	CAISVPGEEETQYF
TRBD2	few	TRBV10-3	14	TRBJ2-1	TGTGCCATCAGTCCTAGCGGGGGGGGTAATGAGCAGTTCTTC	CAISPSGGGNEQFF
-	-	TRBV4-1	15	TRBJ2-7	TGCGCCAGCAGCCAAGTGAGCAAGGGGCTCTACGAGCAGTACTTC	CASSQVSKGLYEQYF
-	-	TRBV24-1	16	TRBJ2-5	TGTGCCACCAGTGACCGTGGGACACCGTACCAAGAGACCCAGTACTTC	CATSDRGTPYQETQYF
-	many	TRBV12-3/TRBV12-4	12	TRBJ2-2	TGTGCCAGCAGTTGGGGGACCGGGGAGCTGTTTTTT	CASSWGTGELFF
TRBD1	many	TRBV6-5	12	TRBJ2-1	TGTGCCAGCAACAAAGACAGGGGGTACGAGTTCTTC	CASNKDRGYEFF
-	many	TRBV20-1	13	TRBJ2-5	TGCAGTGCTAGTCTTCCAGATCCGGAGACCCAGTACTTC	CSASLPDPETQYF
TRBD2	few	TRBV9	17	TRBJ2-1	TGTGCCAGCAGCGTAGCACGCGGGGGAAGCTCCTACAATGAGCAGTTCTTC	CASSVARGGSSYNEQFF
-	few	TRBV24-1	15	TRBJ2-3	TGTGCCACCAGTGATTCCTGGCAGGGGACAGATACGCAGTATTTT	CATSDSWQGTDTQYF
-	many	TRBV4-2	16	TRBJ2-1	TGTGCCAGCAGCCAAGGGGACCAGGGATCCTACAATGAGCAGTTCTTC	CASSQGDQGSYNEQFF
-	-	TRBV20-1	14	TRBJ2-1	TGCAGTGCCTGGCGTGGCGGAGTCTACAATGAGCAGTTCTTC	CSAWRGGVYNEQFF
TRBD1	-	TRBV4-1	15	TRBJ1-6	TGCGCCAGCAGCCAACCGGGACAGGCCAATTCACCCCTCCACTTT	CASSQPGQANSPLHF
TRBD2	many	TRBV29-1	15	TRBJ2-2	TGCAGCGTTGAAGACGGACGGGGGGGGACCGGGGAGCTGTTTTTT	CSVEDGRGGTGELFF
TRBD1	-	TRBV9	15	TRBJ1-1	TGTGCCAGCAGCTCGGCCGGGACAGGGGTGACTGAAGCTTTCTTT	CASSSAGTGVTEAFF
-	few	TRBV4-2	15	TRBJ2-7	TGTGCCAGCAGCCAAGAGCCCGGGGGCTATTACGAGCAGTACTTC	CASSQEPGGYYEQYF
TRBD1	few	TRBV29-1	14	TRBJ1-1	TGCAGCGCCGACCCCGGGACAGGCTTTACTGAAGCTTTCTTT	CSADPGTGFTEAFF